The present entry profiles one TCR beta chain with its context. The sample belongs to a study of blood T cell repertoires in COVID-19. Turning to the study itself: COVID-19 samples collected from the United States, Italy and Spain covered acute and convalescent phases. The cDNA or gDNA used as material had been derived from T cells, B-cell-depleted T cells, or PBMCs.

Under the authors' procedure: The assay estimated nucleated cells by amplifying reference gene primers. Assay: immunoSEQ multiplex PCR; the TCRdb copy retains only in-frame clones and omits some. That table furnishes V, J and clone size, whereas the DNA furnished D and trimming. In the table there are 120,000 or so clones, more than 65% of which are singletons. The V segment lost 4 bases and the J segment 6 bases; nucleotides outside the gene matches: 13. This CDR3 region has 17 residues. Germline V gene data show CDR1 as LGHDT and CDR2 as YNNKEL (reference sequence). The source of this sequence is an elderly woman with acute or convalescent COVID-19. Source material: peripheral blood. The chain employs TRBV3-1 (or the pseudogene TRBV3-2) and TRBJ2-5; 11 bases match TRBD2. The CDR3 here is CASSPGVSSGGYQTQYF. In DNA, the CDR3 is TGTGCCAGCAGCCCAGGAGTATCTAGCGGGGGGTACCAGACCCAGTACTTC.